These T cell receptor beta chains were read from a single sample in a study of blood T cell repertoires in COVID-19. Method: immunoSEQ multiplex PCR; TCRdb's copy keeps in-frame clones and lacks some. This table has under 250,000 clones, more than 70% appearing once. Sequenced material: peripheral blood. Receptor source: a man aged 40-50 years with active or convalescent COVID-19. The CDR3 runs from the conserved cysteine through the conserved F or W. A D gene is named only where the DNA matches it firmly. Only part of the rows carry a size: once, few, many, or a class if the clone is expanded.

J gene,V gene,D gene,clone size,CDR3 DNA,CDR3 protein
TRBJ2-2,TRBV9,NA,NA,TGTGCCAGCAGCGTAGGTAGCCTGAACACCGGGGAGCTGTTTTTT,CASSVGSLNTGELFF
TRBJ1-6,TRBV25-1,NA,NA,TGTGCCAGCACCCCAACGAGGGCGGACCACTATAATTCACCCCTCCACTTT,CASTPTRADHYNSPLHF
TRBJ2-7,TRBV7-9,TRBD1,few,TGTGCCAGCAGCCCGACAGGGTTCGGCGAGCAGTACTTC,CASSPTGFGEQYF
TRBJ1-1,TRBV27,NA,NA,TGTGCCAGCAGTTTATTCGGGCACGGACAGAGGACTGAAGCTTTCTTT,CASSLFGHGQRTEAFF
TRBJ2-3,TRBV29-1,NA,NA,TGCAGCGCCAAAGGGGGAGGCACAGATACGCAGTATTTT,CSAKGGGTDTQYF
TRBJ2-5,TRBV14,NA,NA,TGTGCCAGCAGCCAAGAGTGGGGGCGGGAGACCCAGTACTTC,CASSQEWGRETQYF
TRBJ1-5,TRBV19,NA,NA,TGTGCCAGTAGTCAGGGGCAGCCCCAGCATTTT,CASSQGQPQHF
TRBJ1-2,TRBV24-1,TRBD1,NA,TGTGCCACCAGTGATCCTGGGACAGTGGATGGCTACACCTTC,CATSDPGTVDGYTF
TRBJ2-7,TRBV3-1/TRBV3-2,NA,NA,TGTGCCAGCAGCCTCAGGGGCGGTTACGAGCAGTACTTC,CASSLRGGYEQYF
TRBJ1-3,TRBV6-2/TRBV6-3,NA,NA,TGTGCCAGCAGTTACTCGATTTCTTCGGGTCCAGGGAACGGAAACACCATATATTTT,CASSYSISSGPGNGNTIYF
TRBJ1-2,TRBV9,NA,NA,TGTGCCAGCAGCGTAGGAGCAGGGATTCACTATGGCTACACCTTC,CASSVGAGIHYGYTF
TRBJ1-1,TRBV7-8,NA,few,TGTGCCAGCAGCCTCCTTATTGAAGCTTTCTTT,CASSLLIEAFF
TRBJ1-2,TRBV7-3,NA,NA,TGTGCCAGCAGGGCATCGGCGGGGGCCTATGGCTACACCTTC,CASRASAGAYGYTF
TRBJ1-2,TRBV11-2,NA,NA,TGTGCCAGCAGCTTAGATCGGTTAGAAACCTATGGCTACACCTTC,CASSLDRLETYGYTF
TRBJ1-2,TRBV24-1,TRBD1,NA,TGTGCCACCAGTGATCCTGGGACAGGGATGGATGGCTACACCTTC,CATSDPGTGMDGYTF
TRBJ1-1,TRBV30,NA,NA,TGTGCCTGGAGTAGGAGTAACACTGAAGCTTTCTTT,CAWSRSNTEAFF
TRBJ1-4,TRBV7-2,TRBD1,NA,TGTGCCAGCAGCGACAGGGGGGCCCCAACTAATGAAAAACTGTTTTTT,CASSDRGAPTNEKLFF
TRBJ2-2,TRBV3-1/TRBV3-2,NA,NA,TGTGCCAGCAAAGGGGACTTTAACACCGGGGAGCTGTTTTTT,CASKGDFNTGELFF
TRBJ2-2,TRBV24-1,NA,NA,TGTGCCACCAGTGACCCCCAGGGTGGATCCGGGGAGCTGTTTTTT,CATSDPQGGSGELFF
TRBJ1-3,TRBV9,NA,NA,TGTGCCAGCAGCGTACAGGGGACGCTAGCTTCCACTAACACCATATATTTT,CASSVQGTLASTNTIYF
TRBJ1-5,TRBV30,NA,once,TGTGCCTGGGGCACAAATAGCAATCAGCCCCAGCATTTT,CAWGTNSNQPQHF
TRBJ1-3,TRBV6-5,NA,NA,TGTGCCAGCAGAGACAGGTCCTCTGGAAACACCATATATTTT,CASRDRSSGNTIYF
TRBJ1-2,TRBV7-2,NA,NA,TGTGCCAGCAGCTCCGGGCGGGCTGGGTATGGCTACACCTTC,CASSSGRAGYGYTF
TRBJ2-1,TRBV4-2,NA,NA,TGTGCCAGCAGCCAAGGGGTGGGCGGGGTGCAGGCCTACAATGAGCAGTTCTTC,CASSQGVGGVQAYNEQFF
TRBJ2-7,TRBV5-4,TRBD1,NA,TGTGCCAGCAGCCCGGACAGGATGAGGAACGAGCAGTACTTC,CASSPDRMRNEQYF
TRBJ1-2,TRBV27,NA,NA,TGTGCCAGCAGCCGAGGGTCAGAGGACTATGGCTACACCTTC,CASSRGSEDYGYTF
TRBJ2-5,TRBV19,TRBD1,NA,TGTGCCACAACGGACAGGGGATATGAAGAGACCCAGTACTTC,CATTDRGYEETQYF
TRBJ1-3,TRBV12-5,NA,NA,TGTGCTAGTGGTTTGGGGGCCAACTCTGGAAACACCATATATTTT,CASGLGANSGNTIYF
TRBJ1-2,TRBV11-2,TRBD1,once,TGTGCCAGCAGCTCCCTCCGGGACAGGCGCAACAGGGGGTATGGCTACACCTTC,CASSSLRDRRNRGYGYTF
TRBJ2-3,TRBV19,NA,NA,TGTGCCAGTAGTAGGAGGGATACAGATACGCAGTATTTT,CASSRRDTDTQYF
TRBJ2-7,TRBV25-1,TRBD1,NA,TGTGCCAGCATGCCCGGGACAGGGGGCTTCTACGAGCAGTACTTC,CASMPGTGGFYEQYF
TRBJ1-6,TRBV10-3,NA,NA,TGTGCCATCAGGACCTCGGGGAGCTCCTATAATTCACCCCTCCACTTT,CAIRTSGSSYNSPLHF
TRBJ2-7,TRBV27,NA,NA,TGTGCCAGCAGGAATCTGGCGGGCTCGGGGGAGCAGTACTTC,CASRNLAGSGEQYF
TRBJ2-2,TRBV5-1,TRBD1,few,TGCGCCAGCAGCCGACAGGGGGCGGATAACACCGGGGAGCTGTTTTTT,CASSRQGADNTGELFF
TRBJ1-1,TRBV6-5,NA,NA,TGTGCCAGCAGGAGGGGGGGAGCCGAAGCTTTCTTT,CASRRGGAEAFF
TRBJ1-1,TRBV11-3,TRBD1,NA,TGTGCCAGCAGCTCAAACCTCGGACAGGGTGGCGCTGAAGCTTTCTTT,CASSSNLGQGGAEAFF
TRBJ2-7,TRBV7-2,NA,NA,TGTGCCAGCAGCTCAGAGGGTTTTGGGCGGGACAGACCCTACGAGCAGTACTTC,CASSSEGFGRDRPYEQYF
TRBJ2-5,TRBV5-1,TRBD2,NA,TGCGCCAGCAGCTTTCTAGCGGGGGGGGCCCAAGAGACCCAGTACTTC,CASSFLAGGAQETQYF
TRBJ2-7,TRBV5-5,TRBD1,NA,TGTGCCAGCAGCTTGGGAGGGGGACAGGACTCCTACGAGCAGTACTTC,CASSLGGGQDSYEQYF
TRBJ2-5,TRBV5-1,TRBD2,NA,TGCGCCAGCAGCTTGTGGCTAGCGGGAGTAGGGGAGACCCAGTACTTC,CASSLWLAGVGETQYF
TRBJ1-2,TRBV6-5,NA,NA,TGTGCCAGCAGCCCCCCGTCCGGGAGAAATGGCTACACCTTC,CASSPPSGRNGYTF
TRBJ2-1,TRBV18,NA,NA,TGTGCCAGCTCGCCTAGGCCAGGGGCAACTACAAATGAGCAGTTCTTC,CASSPRPGATTNEQFF
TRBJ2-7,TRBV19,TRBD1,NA,TGTGCCAGTAGTGTCCGGGACAGCTCCTACGAGCAGTACTTC,CASSVRDSSYEQYF
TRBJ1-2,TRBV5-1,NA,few,TGCGCCAGCAGCTTGGGGGGAAGCGGCGGCTACACCTTC,CASSLGGSGGYTF
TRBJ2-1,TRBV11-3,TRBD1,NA,TGTGCCAGCAGCCCTAGCCACGGGACAGGGATCGTCAATGAGCAGTTCTTC,CASSPSHGTGIVNEQFF
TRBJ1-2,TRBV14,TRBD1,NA,TGTGCCAGCAGCCGCGTGGGACAGGGGTATGGCTACACCTTC,CASSRVGQGYGYTF
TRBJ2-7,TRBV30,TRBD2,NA,TGTGCCTGGAAGGGACTAGCGGGAGGCGACGAGCAGTACTTC,CAWKGLAGGDEQYF
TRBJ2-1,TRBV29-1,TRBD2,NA,TGCAGCGTTTTTGGGACTAGCGGGAGGGGGAATGAGCAGTTCTTC,CSVFGTSGRGNEQFF
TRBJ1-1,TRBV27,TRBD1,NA,TGTGCCAGCTATTCCGAACCTGGGACAGGGGTAGCTTTCTTT,CASYSEPGTGVAFF
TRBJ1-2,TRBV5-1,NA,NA,TGCGCCAGCAGCTTGCTCGGTTCTTGGTCGCCAGGGAAGGACTATGGCTACACCTTC,CASSLLGSWSPGKDYGYTF